Below are 21 T cell receptor beta chains sequenced from a single sample in a study of Ad26.COV2.S vaccination and SARS-CoV-2 variants. As to treatment: around 19 received Ad26.COV2.S at low or high dose, single or two shots; 5 received placebo; per-sample allocation not given. Samples were taken on day 63 after the first vaccine or placebo injection. Only in-frame clones appear in the TCRdb table, and some are missing; sequencing was by immunoSEQ multiplex PCR. Of over 450,000 clones listed, around 89% are singletons. The sequenced sample was peripheral blood, obtained in a trial of Ad26.COV2.S vaccine versus placebo. These receptors originate from a person between 18 and 60 years old who received the Ad26.COV2.S COVID-19 vaccine or a placebo.

The chain employs TRBV19 and TRBJ2-1; D remains ambiguous. Trimming pared 2 bases from V and 6 bases from J, leaving 8 bases between. The germline CDR1 and CDR2 sequences are LNHDA and SQIVND (reference sequence). CDR3 size: 13 residues. In DNA, the CDR3 is TGTGCCAGTAGTATAAGACACGGCAATGAGCAGTTCTTC. Residues: CASSIRHGNEQFF. The complete variable domain, with remaining parts taken from reference TRBV19 and TRBJ2-1, reads DGGITQSPKYLFRKEGQNVTLSCEQNLNHDAMYWYRQDPGQGLRLIYYSQIVNDFQKGDIAEGYSVSREKKESFPLTVTSAQKNPTAFYLCASSIRHGNEQFFGPGTRLTVL.

The rearrangement links TRBV24-1 to TRBJ2-3, with a tentative D call TRBD1 (5 bases). CDR3 length: 16 residues. Germline-derived CDR1 and CDR2 are KGHDR and SFDVKD. The V and J ends lost 5 bases and 1 base respectively, with 15 bases between them. Here the CDR3 reads CATSGPAGARTDTQYF. The CDR3 DNA sequence: TGTGCCACCAGTGGTCCCGCTGGGGCACGCACAGATACGCAGTATTTT.

V usage is TRBV7-9 and J usage is TRBJ2-3; 7 bases agree with TRBD2. V was pared by 5 bases and J by 1 base, with 12 bases of the junction left unmatched. Germline-derived CDR1 and CDR2 are SEHNR and FQNEAQ (reference sequence). CDR3 length: 17 amino acids. The CDR3 protein is CASSPARGRRGTDTQYF. The CDR3 nucleotides are TGTGCCAGCAGCCCGGCTCGCGGGAGAAGAGGCACAGATACGCAGTATTTT.

The chain joins TRBV10-2 to TRBJ1-6, with 7 positions matching TRBD1. With 4 bases clipped from V and 10 bases from J, the junction kept 4 bases outside the gene matches. The CDR3 loop spans 13 amino acids. Looked up from germline, CDR1 is WSHSY and CDR2 is SAAADI. The CDR3 sequence is CASSGQGGSPLHF. The DNA of the CDR3 is TGCGCCAGCAGTGGACAGGGTGGCTCACCCCTCCACTTT.

V is TRBV27 and J is TRBJ2-3, with 12 bases fitting TRBD2. From germline, CDR1 is MNHEY and CDR2 SMNVEV (reference sequence). This CDR3 comprises 15 residues. J was trimmed by 6 bases and V by 5 bases; bases with no gene match: 6. The CDR3 nucleotides read TGTGCCAGCAGTCAGACTAGCGGGAGACTGGATACGCAGTATTTT. It encodes CASSQTSGRLDTQYF.

V usage is TRBV7-3 and J usage is TRBJ1-1; D not resolved. The CDR3 is 14 residues long. Germline V gene data show CDR1 as SGHTA and CDR2 as FQGTGA. V gave up 2 bases and J gave up 4 bases, with 11 bases separating them. CDR3 sequence (DNA): TGTGCCAGCAGCTTATCTGCAGGTTCCACTGAAGCTTTCTTT. This encodes CASSLSAGSTEAFF.

The CDR3 sequence: CASSFEQGGGSGYTF. Here the CDR3 DNA reads TGCGCCAGCAGCTTTGAACAGGGAGGAGGCTCTGGCTACACCTTC. This chain joins TRBV5-1 and TRBJ1-2; weak D call: TRBD1 (6 bases). Trimming stripped 2 bases from V and 7 bases from J, with 18 bases between. Germline CDR1 is SGHRS and CDR2 is YFSETQ. The CDR3 extends over 15 amino acids.

The chain recombines TRBV27 with TRBJ1-5; maybe TRBD1 (5 bases). Germline CDR1 reads MNHEY; CDR2 reads SMNVEV (reference sequence). V shed 6 bases and J shed 4 bases, with 13 bases lying between them. The CDR3 covers 14 residues. CDR3 DNA sequence: TGTGCCAGCAGAAATGGACAACAGAATCAGCCCCAGCATTTT. It yields the protein CASRNGQQNQPQHF.

This chain connects TRBV7-9 to TRBJ2-3; unclear D gene. The CDR3 is 10 amino acids. V lost 5 bases and J 3 bases, leaving 0 bases between the germline ends. Germline CDR1 reads SEHNR; CDR2 reads FQNEAQ (reference sequence). In nucleotides, the CDR3 is TGTGCCAGCAGCACAGATACGCAGTATTTT. Protein product: CASSTDTQYF. Using reference TRBV7-9 and TRBJ2-3 for the parts outside the CDR3, the full variable domain is DTGVSQNPRHKITKRGQNVTFRCDPISEHNRLYWYRQTLGQGPEFLTYFQNEAQLEKSRLLSDRFSAERPKGSFSTLEIQRTEQGDSAMYLCASSTDTQYFGPGTRLTVL.

This clone was observed a single time. The CDR3 protein is CSTDRGTGELFF. As DNA, the CDR3 is TGCAGCACAGACAGGGGCACCGGGGAGCTGTTTTTT. The V gene is TRBV29-1, the J gene TRBJ2-2; TRBD1 matches at 8 bases. The V gene end was trimmed by 8 bases and the J gene end by 4 bases; junction bases not matched to a gene: 3. The V gene's germline CDR1 is SQVTM and CDR2 ANQGSEA. This CDR3 spans 12 amino acids.

V gene TRBV7-8 combines with J gene TRBJ1-1, with D tentatively TRBD1 (5 bases). Trimming left V 5 bases short and J 1 base short, with 14 bases between. The CDR3 spans 15 residues. Germline CDR1 reads SGHVS; CDR2 reads FQNEAQ. The CDR3 is CASSVKTARNTEAFF. CDR3 nucleotides: TGTGCCAGCAGCGTAAAGACAGCAAGGAACACTGAAGCTTTCTTT.

This clone was seen only once. The gene calls are TRBV7-2 and TRBJ2-1; no clear D gene. The CDR3 contains 13 residues. Between the trimmed V and J ends, which lost 5 bases and 9 bases, there was a span of 14 bases. Germline V lookup: CDR1 SGHTA, CDR2 FQGNSA. CDR3 DNA sequence: TGTGCCAGCAGCACCCTCGCCGTGGGTGAGCAGTTCTTC. This translates into CASSTLAVGEQFF.

CDR3 in DNA: TGTGCCACCGGCCAGGGAAATAATTCACCCCTCCACTTT. Residues: CATGQGNNSPLHF. The V and J genes are TRBV15 and TRBJ1-6; D perhaps matches TRBD1 (5 bases). Trimming removed 8 bases from V and 5 bases from J, with 10 bases in between. The germline CDR1 and CDR2 sequences are LNHNV and YYDKDF (reference sequence). The CDR3 is made up of 13 amino acids.

The rearrangement uses TRBV2 and TRBJ1-4, with no clear D. Trimming removed 5 bases from V and 6 bases from J, with 13 bases in between. CDR1 is SNHLY and CDR2 is FYNNEI in the germline V gene. The CDR3 is 14 amino acids. CDR3: CASSPALSYEKLFF. CDR3 DNA: TGTGCCAGCAGTCCGGCCTTAAGTTATGAAAAACTGTTTTTT.

The CDR3 loop reads CASATETYTGELFF. The CDR3 coding sequence is TGTGCCAGCGCGACAGAGACGTACACCGGGGAGCTGTTTTTT. The chain carries TRBV6-5 and TRBJ2-2; TRBD1 might be the D (5 bases). In germline, CDR1 is MNHEY, CDR2 SVGAGI. This CDR3 has 14 residues. Trimming removed 8 bases from V and 3 bases from J, with 13 bases in between.

This sequence joins TRBV9 and TRBJ1-6, with 10 bases matching TRBD1. The trim removed 0 bases at V and 8 bases at J, leaving 2 bases unmatched. The CDR3 loop spans 15 amino acids. Germline CDR1 SGDLS, CDR2 YYNGEE. In DNA form, the CDR3 reads TGTGCCAGCAGCGTAGAGGGACAGGGGCATTCACCCCTCCACTTT. This codes for CASSVEGQGHSPLHF.

This clone was seen just once. The rearrangement links TRBV15 to TRBJ2-1, with 9 bases that match TRBD1. CDR3 length equals 17 residues. With 1 base clipped from V and 5 bases from J, the junction kept 9 bases outside the gene matches. Germline lookup yields CDR1 LNHNV and CDR2 YYDKDF (reference sequence). The CDR3 region is CATSRGPGTGSHNEQFF. CDR3 DNA sequence: TGTGCCACCAGCAGAGGGCCGGGGACAGGGAGCCACAATGAGCAGTTCTTC.

This chain connects TRBV6-5 to TRBJ1-4; D ambiguous. Germline V lookup: CDR1 MNHEY, CDR2 SVGAGI. This CDR3 spans 15 amino acids. The ends were cut back, 2 bases at V and 8 bases at J, with 15 bases in the middle. CDR3 in DNA: TGTGCCAGCAGTTACGGTCCGGGTGAGGAGGAAAAACTGTTTTTT. Its translation: CASSYGPGEEEKLFF.

The chain couples TRBV5-1 to TRBJ2-3; tentatively, D is TRBD1 (6 bases). This CDR3 has 14 amino acids. Between the trimmed V and J ends, which lost 4 bases and 7 bases, there was a span of 16 bases. Germline values: CDR1 SGHRS, CDR2 YFSETQ. In DNA, the CDR3 is TGCGCCAGCAGCAAGGACAGTACGGGTCATACGCAGTATTTT. It yields the protein CASSKDSTGHTQYF. Full variable domain (outside the CDR3, taken from reference TRBV5-1 and TRBJ2-3): KAGVTQTPRYLIKTRGQQVTLSCSPISGHRSVSWYQQTPGQGLQFLFEYFSETQRNKGNFPGRFSGRQFSNSRSEMNVSTLELGDSALYLCASSKDSTGHTQYFGPGTRLTVL.

The J gene is TRBJ1-6, the V gene TRBV18; D not certain. CDR1 and CDR2 from the germline V gene are KGHSH and LQKENI. The ends were cut back, 3 bases at V and 0 bases at J, with 9 bases in the middle. The CDR3 loop spans 16 amino acids. The CDR3, as DNA: TGTGCCAGCTCACCTACCCCGAGCTCCTATAATTCACCCCTCCACTTT. Its translation is CASSPTPSSYNSPLHF.

This chain joins TRBV9 and TRBJ2-3; no firm D call. Per the germline V gene, CDR1 is SGDLS and CDR2 is YYNGEE. The CDR3 loop spans 14 amino acids. Deletions cut 0 bases from V and 2 bases from J, with 7 bases between. The CDR3 spells CASSVDDFTDTQYF. The CDR3 DNA sequence: TGTGCCAGCAGCGTAGATGACTTCACAGATACGCAGTATTTT.